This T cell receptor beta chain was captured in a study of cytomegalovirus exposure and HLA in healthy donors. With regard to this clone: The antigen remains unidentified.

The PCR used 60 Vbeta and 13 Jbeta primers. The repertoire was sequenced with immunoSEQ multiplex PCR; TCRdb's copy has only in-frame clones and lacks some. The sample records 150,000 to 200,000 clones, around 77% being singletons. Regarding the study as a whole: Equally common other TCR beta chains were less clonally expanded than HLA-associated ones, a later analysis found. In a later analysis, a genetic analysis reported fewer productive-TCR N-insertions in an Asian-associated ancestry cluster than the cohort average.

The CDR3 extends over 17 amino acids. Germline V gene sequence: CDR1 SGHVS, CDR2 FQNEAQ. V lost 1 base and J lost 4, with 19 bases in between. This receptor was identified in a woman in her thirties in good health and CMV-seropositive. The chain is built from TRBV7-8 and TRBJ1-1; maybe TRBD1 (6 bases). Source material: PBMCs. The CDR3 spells CASSLGSSAGATTEAFF. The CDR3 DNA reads TGTGCCAGCAGCTTAGGATCTTCGGCGGGGGCGACCACTGAAGCTTTCTTT.